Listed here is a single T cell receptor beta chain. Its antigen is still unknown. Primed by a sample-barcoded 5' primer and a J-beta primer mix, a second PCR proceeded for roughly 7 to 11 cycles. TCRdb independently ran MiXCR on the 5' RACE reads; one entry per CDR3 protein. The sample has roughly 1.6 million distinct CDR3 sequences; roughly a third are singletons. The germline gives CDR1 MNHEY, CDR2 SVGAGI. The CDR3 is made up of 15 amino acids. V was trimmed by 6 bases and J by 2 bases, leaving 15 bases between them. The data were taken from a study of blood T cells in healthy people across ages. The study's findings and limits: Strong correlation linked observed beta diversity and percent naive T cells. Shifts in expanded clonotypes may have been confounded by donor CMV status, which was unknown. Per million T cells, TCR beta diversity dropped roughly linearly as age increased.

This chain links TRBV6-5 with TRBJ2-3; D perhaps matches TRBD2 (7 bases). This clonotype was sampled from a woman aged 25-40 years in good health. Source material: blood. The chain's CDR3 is CASRGGLWDTDTQYF. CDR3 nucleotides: TGTGCCAGCAGGGGGGGGCTATGGGACACAGATACGCAGTATTTT.